This T cell receptor beta chain was recorded in a study of beta chain features in type 1 diabetes. General study results and limits: Naive, central memory and regulatory TCRB repertoires appeared more similar among patients than healthy donors. Among patients with Type 1 diabetes, TCRB CDR3s were moderately but significantly shorter in every one of the four CD4+ subsets.

The CDR3 covers 12 residues. The V end was cut by 7 bases, the J end by 4 bases, with 13 bases between. Germline lookup yields CDR1 SQVTM and CDR2 ANQGSEA. This clone came up a few times. Antigen unknown. The sequenced template was cDNA made from the entire isolated RNA. Method: immunoSEQ multiplex PCR; TCRdb's copy keeps in-frame clones and lacks some. Among hundreds of thousands of clones, 9.3% were seen once, and the ten largest hold about 1%. This chain connects TRBV29-1 to TRBJ2-5, with D possibly being TRBD2 (7 bases). Sequences were obtained from central memory CD4+ T cells from blood. The sequence was collected from a man aged 25-45 years with type 1 diabetes. The CDR3 nucleotides are TGCAGCGCCGGGGGGCACATAGAGACCCAGTACTTC. Its translation is CSAGGHIETQYF.